A selection of T cell receptor beta chains follows, all from one sample in a study of T cell responses to AZD1222 COVID-19 vaccine. Profiled with immunoSEQ multiplex PCR; TCRdb holds only in-frame clones, not every one. The data hold more than 95,000 clones, with less than 95% observed a single time. This sample comprised peripheral blood, obtained on day 0 of MenACWY control vaccination. The origin of the receptors is an adult in good health. Each CDR3 is given with its conserved first and last residue. Fields, in order: J gene, clone size, D gene, V gene, CDR3 protein, CDR3 DNA. A D gene is named only where the DNA matches it firmly. Size tells how often a clone was seen (once, few, many) or the class of an expanded clone, and some rows leave it out.

>TRBJ1-3|NA|TRBD1|TRBV5-4
CASSRPGQGRGDTIYF
TGTGCCAGCAGCCGACCAGGACAGGGAAGAGGGGACACCATATATTTT
>TRBJ2-3|NA|TRBD1|TRBV24-1
CATSDLTGAGGDTQYF
TGTGCCACCAGTGATCTAACAGGGGCTGGAGGAGATACGCAGTATTTT
>TRBJ1-1|NA|NA|TRBV28
CASSLLGNTEAFF
TGTGCCAGCAGTTTATTGGGGAACACTGAAGCTTTCTTT
>TRBJ1-1|NA|NA|TRBV29-1
CSVDTLNTEAFF
TGCAGCGTTGACACCCTGAACACTGAAGCTTTCTTT
>TRBJ2-6|NA|TRBD2|TRBV4-1
CASSQGGGRGSGANVLTF
TGCGCCAGCAGCCAAGGAGGAGGGAGGGGCTCTGGGGCCAACGTCCTGACTTTC
>TRBJ1-5|NA|NA|TRBV19
CASSMGSYSNQPQHF
TGTGCCAGTAGCATGGGGAGTTATAGCAATCAGCCCCAGCATTTT
>TRBJ2-1|NA|NA|TRBV27
CASSPWEVDEQFF
TGTGCCAGCAGTCCTTGGGAAGTCGATGAGCAGTTCTTC
>TRBJ2-7|NA|TRBD2|TRBV5-1
CASSLGTSGRGEQYF
TGCGCCAGCAGCTTGGGGACTAGCGGGAGGGGTGAGCAGTACTTC
>TRBJ2-2|NA|TRBD1|TRBV11-3
CASTPGTANTGELFF
TGTGCCAGCACTCCCGGGACAGCTAACACCGGGGAGCTGTTTTTT
>TRBJ1-1|NA|NA|TRBV7-8
CASSLAPGGMNTEAFF
TGTGCCAGCAGCTTAGCGCCCGGGGGCATGAACACTGAAGCTTTCTTT
>TRBJ1-1|NA|NA|TRBV5-6
CASSPFGGGGDTEAFF
TGTGCCAGCAGCCCCTTTGGGGGGGGAGGTGACACTGAAGCTTTCTTT
>TRBJ1-6|once|NA|TRBV4-1
CASSQVGQYGSPLHF
TGCGCCAGCAGCCAAGTAGGTCAGTACGGTTCACCCCTCCACTTT
>TRBJ2-4|NA|NA|TRBV27
CASSLLGGGGENIQYF
TGTGCCAGCAGTCTATTGGGAGGGGGCGGGGAAAACATTCAGTACTTC
>TRBJ1-5|NA|NA|TRBV27
CASSPRVGGNQPQHF
TGTGCCAGCAGTCCCAGGGTGGGAGGCAATCAGCCCCAGCATTTT
>TRBJ1-2|NA|NA|TRBV19
CASSSTGLYGYTF
TGTGCCAGTAGCTCAACAGGGCTCTATGGCTACACCTTC
>TRBJ2-1|NA|NA|TRBV7-2
CASSPSSGGVRNEQFF
TGTGCCAGCAGCCCCTCCTCTGGAGGGGTTCGCAATGAGCAGTTCTTC
>TRBJ2-5|few|TRBD2|TRBV29-1
CSVKRDPLETQYF
TGCAGCGTGAAGCGGGACCCCTTAGAGACCCAGTACTTC
>TRBJ2-1|NA|NA|TRBV7-3
CASSLTNNYNEQFF
TGTGCCAGCAGCTTAACAAACAACTACAATGAGCAGTTCTTC
>TRBJ1-5|NA|NA|TRBV30
CAWSGGSDQPQHF
TGTGCCTGGAGTGGGGGAAGTGATCAGCCCCAGCATTTT
>TRBJ1-4|NA|NA|TRBV30
CAWSLPEAGLFF
TGTGCCTGGAGCCTACCAGAAGCGGGACTGTTTTTT
>TRBJ1-1|NA|TRBD1|TRBV2
CASSEARGRNTEAFF
TGTGCCAGCAGTGAGGCCAGGGGGAGGAACACTGAAGCTTTCTTT
>TRBJ2-5|NA|TRBD1|TRBV19
CASRGQGAGETQYF
TGTGCCAGTAGGGGACAGGGGGCCGGAGAGACCCAGTACTTC
>TRBJ2-7|once|NA|TRBV7-3
CASSQSDSSYEQYF
TGTGCCAGCAGCCAAAGCGACAGCTCCTACGAGCAGTACTTC
>TRBJ2-3|NA|NA|TRBV15
CATSRDRASSSTDTQYF
TGTGCCACCAGCAGAGATAGGGCTTCATCAAGCACAGATACGCAGTATTTT
>TRBJ2-3|once|TRBD2|TRBV7-2
CASSLESGGRTDTQYF
TGTGCCAGCAGCTTAGAAAGCGGGGGGCGCACAGATACGCAGTATTTT
>TRBJ2-2|NA|NA|TRBV5-1
CASGPGYHTGELFF
TGCGCCAGCGGTCCAGGGTACCACACCGGGGAGCTGTTTTTT
>TRBJ2-5|NA|NA|TRBV5-1
CASSWGRGGETQYF
TGCGCCAGCAGCTGGGGCCGTGGGGGTGAGACCCAGTACTTC
>TRBJ2-3|NA|NA|TRBV19
CASSIGYSADTQYF
TGTGCCAGTAGTATCGGGTATTCAGCAGATACGCAGTATTTT
>TRBJ1-1|NA|NA|TRBV7-2
CASSLGQNTEAFF
TGTGCCAGCAGCTTAGGACAGAACACTGAAGCTTTCTTT
>TRBJ2-5|NA|TRBD1|TRBV7-3
CASSSTGGQETQYF
TGTGCCAGCAGCTCTACAGGGGGCCAAGAGACCCAGTACTTC
>TRBJ1-6|NA|NA|TRBV5-1
CASSPQTNNSPLHF
TGCGCCAGCAGCCCCCAGACCAATAATTCACCCCTCCACTTT